These 8 T cell receptor beta chains share one sample of origin, sequenced in a study of T cell repertoires in cytomegalovirus infection. TCRdb re-analysed the reads in MiXCR, keeping a single row per CDR3 protein. The sample holds about 920,000 distinct CDR3 sequences; roughly 31% are singletons and the top ten take about 14%. What these receptors recognize is not known. Sample: cultured CD8+ T cells from PBMCs, taken from culture after CMV antigen stimulation. These TCRs come from a human donor in good health (CMV status not recorded). Some clones in this sample may be carry-over from other donors' samples.

This clonotype was detected a few times. V usage is TRBV12-3 or TRBV12-4 and J usage is TRBJ1-2; no firm D call. This CDR3 is built from 13 residues. V lost 1 base, J lost 7 bases, and 10 bases lay in between. The CDR3 DNA is TGTGCCAGCAGTTTAGTAGCGGGAAGTGGCTACACCTTC. Residues: CASSLVAGSGYTF.

In this sample, this clonotype turned up a few times. CDR3 in amino acids: CASSLTGPHEQYV. The CDR3 coding sequence is TGTGCCAGCAGTTTGACAGGTCCCCACGAGCAGTACGTC. The gene calls are TRBV12-3 or TRBV12-4 and TRBJ2-7, with a tentative D call TRBD1 (6 bases). The CDR3 consists of 13 residues. The ends were cut back, 3 bases at V and 5 bases at J, with 11 bases in the middle.

Comments on this clonotype: A read error is likely, as this CDR3 ends without the conserved phenylalanine or tryptophan. The chain carries TRBV2 and TRBJ2-1, with no clear D. The V gene lost 4 bases and the J gene lost 1 base, with 8 bases spanning the gap. The CDR3 runs 14 residues. Germline V gene lookup returns CDR1 SNHLY and CDR2 FYNNEI. The CDR3 is CASSVGYSYNEQFL. In DNA form, the CDR3 reads TGTGCCAGCAGTGTTGGGTATTCCTACAATGAGCAGTTCCTC.

As regards this clonotype: A much larger clone differs from this one at a single base, so this may be a read error. The chain recombines TRBV7-6 with TRBJ2-1; TRBD1 matches 7 bases. V shed 4 bases and J 3 bases; nucleotides not matched to a gene: 6. This CDR3 spans 15 amino acids. The germline V gene has CDR1 SGHVS and CDR2 FNYEAQ. The DNA for the CDR3 is TGTGCCAGCAGCTACAGGGGACGGGACTACAATGAGCAGTTCTTC. Translation gives CASSYRGRDYNEQFF.

Points on this clonotype: Its ends do not fully match the called genes, so a read error is possible. The chain joins TRBV4-3 to TRBJ2-2; D remains ambiguous. Germline CDR1 LGHNA, CDR2 YSLEER. The length of the CDR3 is 18 residues. CDR3 protein: CASSQAILTGANTGELFF. In DNA, the CDR3 is TGCGCCAGCAGTCAAGCGATTTTGACTGGGGCGAACACCGGGGAGCTGTTTTTT.

This clonotype was seen a few times. This rearrangement joins TRBV7-9 to TRBJ2-5; no reliable D call. Trimming pared 5 bases from V and 10 bases from J, leaving 17 bases between. Germline lookup yields CDR1 SEHNR and CDR2 FQNEAQ (reference sequence). The CDR3 spans 13 residues. CDR3 sequence reads: CASSQSHDGLQYF. For the CDR3, the DNA is TGTGCCAGCAGCCAGTCGCATGATGGTCTCCAGTACTTC. Using reference TRBV7-9 and TRBJ2-5 for the parts outside the CDR3, the full variable domain is DTGVSQNPRHKITKRGQNVTFRCDPISEHNRLYWYRQTLGQGPEFLTYFQNEAQLEKSRLLSDRFSAERPKGSFSTLEIQRTEQGDSAMYLCASSQSHDGLQYFGPGTRLLVL.

This clonotype was seen a handful of times. The chain recombines TRBV7-9 with TRBJ2-7, with D possibly TRBD1 on 8 matching bases. The ends were cut back, 1 base at V and 3 bases at J, with 13 bases in the middle. The CDR3 is 15 amino acids. Germline CDR1 reads SEHNR; CDR2 reads FQNEAQ (reference sequence). The CDR3 here is CASSLGGGQVYEQYF. In nucleotides, the CDR3 is TGTGCCAGCAGCTTAGGGGGGGGACAGGTCTACGAGCAGTACTTC. Using reference TRBV7-9 and TRBJ2-7 for the parts outside the CDR3, the full variable domain is DTGVSQNPRHKITKRGQNVTFRCDPISEHNRLYWYRQTLGQGPEFLTYFQNEAQLEKSRLLSDRFSAERPKGSFSTLEIQRTEQGDSAMYLCASSLGGGQVYEQYFGPGTRLTVT.

Details on this clonotype: At one boundary the junction diverges from the germline segment, which might be a read error. This chain uses TRBV14 with TRBJ2-1; no definite D call. Germline V lookup: CDR1 SGHDN, CDR2 FVKESK. The CDR3 runs 15 residues. The CDR3 loop reads CPSSQVGLGYNEQFF. The DNA of the CDR3 is TGTCCCAGCAGCCAAGTCGGGTTAGGGTACAATGAGCAGTTCTTC.